The present TCR beta chain was sequenced within a study of tumor-infiltrating lymphocytes in primary liver carcinoma. This clonotype showed up just once. Because the CDR3 is missing its conserved closing phenylalanine or tryptophan, this is likely a read error. The limits of the CDR3 on the DNA are not certain, so only TCRdb's listed CDR3 is given. The CDR3 length equals 15 residues, ends included. The germline V gene has CDR1 SGHTA and CDR2 FQGNSA. Total RNA amounting to about 520 ng was the source from which TCR beta cDNA was made with a constant-region primer. Slightly modified ARM-PCR with three nested multiplex PCR rounds yielded TCR beta libraries. The first two PCR rounds used TRBV1-TRBV30 forward primers with a C-beta reverse primer, approximately 11 cycles each. TCRdb analysed the multiplex PCR reads with MiXCR anew, one entry per CDR3 protein. The sample yields about 35,000 distinct CDR3 sequences, 74% seen once.

The tissue used was unsorted bulk material of roughly 17-31 mg. RNA and DNA were co-extracted from it with the AllPrep DNA/RNA mini kit. Source material: liver tumor tissue from sampling region 4. Subset here: tumor region T4, right-lateral pole. This TCR derives from a man aged 35-49 years with primary liver carcinoma and hepatitis B virus infection. This rearrangement joins TRBV7-2 to TRBJ2-7; TRBD2, the table's D call, was not compared with the DNA. CDR3 sequence: CASSPRGGRFNEQYY.